This T cell receptor (beta chain) was recovered during a study of blood T cell repertoires in COVID-19. Study in general: The United States, Italy and Spain were the sources of the acute and convalescent COVID-19 samples.

Recovered participants had two consecutive negative NP/OP PCR tests, healthcare professional clearance, or symptom resolution. This CDR3 is built from 11 residues. Deletions cut 9 bases from V and 5 bases from J, with 10 bases between. CDR1 and CDR2 from the germline V gene are KGHSH and LQKENI. Repertoires were generated with immunoSEQ multiplex PCR, while TCRdb's copy carries only in-frame clones and drops some. The top ten clones hold around 2.6% of a sample with 200,000 to 250,000 clones, 88% of them seen once. The source material was PBMCs or T cells enriched from blood (not recorded which). The V call is TRBV18, the J call TRBJ1-1, with D uncertain. The sequence was obtained from a woman in her 30s who had recovered from COVID-19. CDR3 loop: CASRTGTEAFF. DNA for the CDR3: TGTGCCAGTAGAACGGGGACTGAAGCTTTCTTT.